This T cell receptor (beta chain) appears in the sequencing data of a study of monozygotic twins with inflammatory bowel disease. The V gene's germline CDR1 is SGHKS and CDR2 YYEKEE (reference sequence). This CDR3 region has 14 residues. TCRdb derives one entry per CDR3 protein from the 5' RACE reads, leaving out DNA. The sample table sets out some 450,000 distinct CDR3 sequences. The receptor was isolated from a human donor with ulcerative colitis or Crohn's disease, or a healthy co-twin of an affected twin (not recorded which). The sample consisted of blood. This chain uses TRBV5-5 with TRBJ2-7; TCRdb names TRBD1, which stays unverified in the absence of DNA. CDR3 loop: CASSSWDKSYEQYF.